The rows below give T cell receptor beta chains drawn from one sample of a study of blood T cell repertoires in COVID-19. Measured with immunoSEQ multiplex PCR; TCRdb has only the in-frame clones, and not every one. Among 53,000 or so clones, about 87% were seen once, and the ten largest hold 10% to 15%. The specimen was peripheral blood. The receptors stem from a man at least 80 years old with acute or convalescent COVID-19. Each CDR3 is given with its conserved first and last residue. A D gene is named only where the DNA matches it firmly. Size is stated for part of the rows, as once, few or many counts, or as a class when the clone is expanded.

. TRBJ1-4 TRBV10-3 . CAISVREEKLFF TGTGCCATCAGTGTTCGAGAGGAAAAACTGTTTTTT
. TRBJ2-1 TRBV3-1/TRBV3-2 . CASSPLSREQFF TGTGCCAGCAGCCCCCTTAGCCGTGAGCAGTTCTTC
once TRBJ1-2 TRBV27 TRBD1 CASSLVGQGGYTF TGTGCCAGCAGTTTGGTAGGACAGGGGGGCTACACCTTC
once TRBJ1-2 TRBV19 TRBD1 CASSPRDRGGYTF TGTGCCAGTAGTCCCCGGGACAGGGGAGGCTACACCTTC
. TRBJ2-7 TRBV27 . CASSLWQGDFEQYF TGTGCCAGCAGTTTATGGCAGGGGGACTTCGAGCAGTACTTC
. TRBJ2-7 TRBV5-1 TRBD1 CASSFGVRGQEQYF TGCGCCAGCAGCTTTGGAGTCAGGGGGCAGGAGCAGTACTTC
. TRBJ1-6 TRBV15 TRBD1 CATSRDRSDSPLHF TGTGCCACCAGCCGGGACAGGTCGGATTCACCCCTCCACTTT
. TRBJ2-2 TRBV10-1 . CASSESGNTGELFF TGCGCCAGCAGTGAGTCGGGCAACACCGGGGAGCTGTTTTTT
. TRBJ2-7 TRBV19 . CASSRAGPYEQYF TGTGCCAGTTCTCGGGCAGGGCCCTACGAGCAGTACTTC
. TRBJ1-5 TRBV4-2 . CASSQDGGRGNSNQPQHF TGTGCCAGCAGCCAAGATGGCGGCCGAGGGAATAGCAATCAGCCCCAGCATTTT
. TRBJ1-2 TRBV6-5 . CASTPDSIYGYTF TGTGCCAGCACCCCAGACAGCATCTATGGCTACACCTTC
. TRBJ1-6 TRBV7-6 TRBD1 CASSVNRGLANSPLHF TGTGCCAGCAGCGTCAACAGGGGGCTCGCTAATTCACCCCTCCACTTT
. TRBJ2-2 TRBV10-2 . CASSELTGELFF TGCGCCAGCAGTGAGTTAACCGGGGAGCTGTTTTTT
. TRBJ2-7 TRBV12-3/TRBV12-4 . CASSFGRYEQYF TGTGCCAGCAGTTTTGGCCGCTACGAGCAGTACTTC
. TRBJ1-3 TRBV7-8 TRBD1 CASGQGISGNTIYF TGTGCCAGTGGACAGGGGATCTCTGGAAACACCATATATTTT
. TRBJ1-1 TRBV4-2 . CASSQDWAVLNTEAFF TGTGCCAGCAGCCAAGATTGGGCTGTATTGAACACTGAAGCTTTCTTT
. TRBJ1-5 TRBV2 . CASSEGAMGQPQHF TGTGCCAGCAGTGAAGGGGCTATGGGTCAGCCCCAGCATTTT
. TRBJ2-7 TRBV10-3 TRBD1 CAISDPGTGGGYEQYF TGTGCCATCAGTGACCCCGGGACAGGGGGGGGCTACGAGCAGTACTTC
. TRBJ1-6 TRBV10-3 . CAIGAKASSYNSPLHF TGTGCCATCGGGGCCAAGGCTAGCTCCTATAATTCACCCCTCCACTTT
. TRBJ2-2 TRBV4-1 TRBD2 CASSQVWGGSAGELFF TGCGCCAGCAGCCAAGTATGGGGGGGATCCGCCGGGGAGCTGTTTTTT
once TRBJ2-1 TRBV3-1/TRBV3-2 TRBD2 CASSPTPSGGVWNEQFF TGTGCCAGCAGCCCAACCCCTAGCGGGGGGGTTTGGAATGAGCAGTTCTTC
. TRBJ2-2 TRBV7-7 . CASSLDSSANTGELFF TGTGCCAGCAGCTTAGACAGCTCCGCGAACACCGGGGAGCTGTTTTTT
. TRBJ2-7 TRBV18 TRBD1 CASSPRGGQAVSYEQYF TGTGCCAGCTCACCACGAGGTGGACAGGCAGTGTCCTACGAGCAGTACTTC
. TRBJ1-5 TRBV5-6 . CASSLYGDQNSNQPQHF TGTGCCAGCAGCTTGTACGGAGACCAGAATAGCAATCAGCCCCAGCATTTT
. TRBJ1-1 TRBV15 . CATSRDRGYTEAFF TGTGCCACCAGCAGAGATCGGGGGTACACTGAAGCTTTCTTT
. TRBJ1-4 TRBV6-5 . CASNLLATNEKLFF TGTGCCAGCAACCTACTTGCAACTAATGAAAAACTGTTTTTT
once TRBJ1-1 TRBV19 TRBD1 CASSIGQGRAEAFF TGTGCCAGTAGTATAGGACAGGGAAGAGCTGAAGCTTTCTTT
. TRBJ1-2 TRBV19 TRBD1 CASSIGTGIYGYTF TGTGCCAGTAGTATAGGGACAGGGATCTATGGCTACACCTTC
few TRBJ1-2 TRBV3-1/TRBV3-2 TRBD1 CASSPTGGAGHGYTF TGTGCCAGCAGCCCGACAGGGGGCGCCGGCCATGGCTACACCTTC
. TRBJ1-2 TRBV5-1 . CASSLDRFYGYTF TGCGCCAGCAGCTTGGATCGGTTCTATGGCTACACCTTC
. TRBJ2-7 TRBV24-1 TRBD1 CAIPGTGSYEQYF TGTGCCATTCCCGGGACAGGCTCCTACGAGCAGTACTTC
. TRBJ2-3 TRBV24-1 TRBD2 CATSGGGDTDTQYF TGTGCCACCAGTGGCGGGGGGGACACAGATACGCAGTATTTT
. TRBJ1-2 TRBV9 . CASSVGGANYGYTF TGTGCCAGCAGCGTAGGGGGGGCTAACTATGGCTACACCTTC
. TRBJ1-3 TRBV25-1 . CASSTRSSGNTIYF TGTGCCAGCAGTACCCGGAGCTCTGGAAACACCATATATTTT